Below are 18 T cell receptor beta chains sequenced from a single sample in a study of CD8+ T cells in alopecia areata. The sample's treatment: oral pan-JAK inhibitor, 5-10 mg twice daily. The sequencing template was cDNA reverse transcribed from extracted RNA. The repertoire was sequenced with immunoSEQ multiplex PCR; TCRdb's copy has only in-frame clones and lacks some. The sample carries some 190,000 clones, roughly 46% recorded once. The sequences come from CD8+ T cells sorted from blood, collected at week 52, from a patient treated with tofacitinib. The receptors were sampled from a human donor with alopecia areata.

This chain joins TRBV5-6 and TRBJ2-7; 8 bases fit TRBD1. CDR3 length: 13 amino acids. V shed 4 bases and J 3 bases; nucleotides not matched to a gene: 3. Germline V gene lookup returns CDR1 SGHDT and CDR2 YYEEEE. CDR3 nucleotide sequence: TGTGCCAGCAGCCGGACAGGGAACTACGAGCAGTACTTC. The encoded protein is CASSRTGNYEQYF.

The sample holds a few counts of this clone. This chain joins TRBV20-1 and TRBJ2-1, with D tentatively TRBD2 (6 bases). Trimming stripped 0 bases from V and 10 bases from J, with 7 bases between. This CDR3 is 11 amino acids long. CDR1 DFQATT and CDR2 SNEGSKA come from the germline V gene (reference sequence). For the CDR3, the DNA is TGCAGTGCTAGAGATCTAGCGGAGCAGTTCTTC. Translating it yields CSARDLAEQFF.

This clone was seen more than once but under ten times. This sequence joins TRBV29-1 and TRBJ2-7; possible D gene TRBD2, 6 bases. Trimming removed 6 bases from V and 1 base from J, with 13 bases in between. The CDR3 contains 13 residues. From germline, CDR1 is SQVTM and CDR2 ANQGSEA. The CDR3 coding sequence is TGCAGCGTGCCCGGGACTCAATCCTACGAGCAGTACTTC. Its protein product is CSVPGTQSYEQYF.

There are many counts of this clone. Other DNA sequences from this sample encode an identical CDR3 as well. The chain joins TRBV5-1 to TRBJ2-7, with D maybe TRBD2 (5 bases). Looked up from germline, CDR1 is SGHRS and CDR2 is YFSETQ. This CDR3 is 14 amino acids long. V lost 0 bases, J lost 3 bases, and 10 bases lay in between. CDR3 protein: CASSLVGSSYEQYF. CDR3 DNA sequence: TGCGCCAGCAGCTTGGTAGGGAGTAGCTACGAGCAGTACTTC.

A remark on this clone: This CDR3 is also generated by other DNA sequences in the sample. The chain links TRBV30 to TRBJ1-1; D not resolved. Germline CDR1 is GTSNPN and CDR2 is SVGIG (reference sequence). CDR3 length equals 13 residues. The V and J ends lost 0 bases and 2 bases respectively, with 7 bases between them. Written as DNA, the CDR3 is TGTGCCTGGAGTGTAGGAGTTAACACTGAAGCTTTCTTT. It codes for CAWSVGVNTEAFF.

This chain uses TRBV7-2 with TRBJ2-7; D may be TRBD1 or TRBD2 (5 bases each). Trimming left V 3 bases short and J 1 base short, with 7 bases between. Per germline, CDR1 SGHTA and CDR2 FQGNSA. The CDR3 has 13 amino acids. DNA of the CDR3: TGTGCCAGCAGCTTTGAGGGGTCCTACGAGCAGTACTTC. It is translated as CASSFEGSYEQYF.

In DNA form, the CDR3 reads TGTGCCAGCAGCTTAGGCCCCCCAGGGCTAGCCAAAAACATTCAGTACTTC. It codes for CASSLGPPGLAKNIQYF. The J gene is TRBJ2-4, the V gene TRBV7-8, with a possible D match to TRBD1 (5 bases). The CDR3 consists of 17 residues. CDR1 is SGHVS and CDR2 is FQNEAQ in the germline V gene. Trimming took off 1 base at V and 0 bases at J, with 13 bases between the two ends.

This clone came up a few times. The chain is built from TRBV9 and TRBJ1-2, with 7 positions matching TRBD1. The junction had 13 bases not matched to a gene; V was cut back by 4 bases and J by 4 bases. This CDR3 has 16 amino acids. CDR1 is SGDLS, CDR2 YYNGEE, per germline. The CDR3 sequence is CASSPQPQGRPYGYTF. The CDR3 DNA reads as TGTGCCAGCAGCCCTCAACCACAGGGGCGACCCTATGGCTACACCTTC. The full variable domain, its missing parts supplied by reference TRBV9 and TRBJ1-2, is DSGVTQTPKHLITATGQRVTLRCSPRSGDLSVYWYQQSLDQGLQFLIQYYNGEERAKGNILERFSAQQFPDLHSELNLSSLELGDSALYFCASSPQPQGRPYGYTFGSGTRLTVV.

The J gene is TRBJ2-1, the V gene TRBV27, with 9 nucleotides matching TRBD1. This CDR3 is built from 17 residues. Germline values: CDR1 MNHEY, CDR2 SMNVEV (reference sequence). The V gene end was trimmed by 1 base and the J gene end by 4 bases; junction bases not matched to a gene: 8. The CDR3 sequence is CASSLLTGTGPYNEQFF. The CDR3 DNA sequence: TGTGCCAGCAGTTTATTGACAGGGACAGGGCCTTACAATGAGCAGTTCTTC.

V is TRBV27 and J is TRBJ2-1, with D perhaps TRBD1 (6 bases). V dropped 5 bases and J dropped 8 bases, with 10 bases sitting between them. The CDR3 is made up of 12 amino acids. Germline V lookup: CDR1 MNHEY, CDR2 SMNVEV (reference sequence). The DNA of the CDR3 is TGTGCCAGCAGTGCCAGGGGTTATGAGCAGTTCTTC. It yields the protein CASSARGYEQFF.

V and J are TRBV28 and TRBJ2-6; 7 bases fit TRBD1. The J segment lost 0 bases and the V segment lost 9 bases, leaving 11 bases of the junction unmatched. CDR1 is MDHEN and CDR2 is SYDVKM in the germline V gene. The CDR3 is 17 residues long. CDR3 bases: TGTGCCAGTCTTCCGGGACAGTCCCCCTCTGGGGCCAACGTCCTGACTTTC. Its protein is CASLPGQSPSGANVLTF.

The rearrangement links TRBV7-8 to TRBJ2-2; D remains ambiguous. V lost 2 bases and J 5 bases, leaving 12 bases between the germline ends. CDR1 is SGHVS, CDR2 FQNEAQ, per germline. This CDR3 comprises 15 residues. CDR3 nucleotide sequence: TGTGCCAGCAGCTTATCTAGGTTTAGAACCGGGGAGCTGTTTTTT. It translates to CASSLSRFRTGELFF. Full variable domain (remainder filled in from reference TRBV7-8 and TRBJ2-2): GAGVSQSPRYKVAKRGQDVALRCDPISGHVSLFWYQQALGQGPEFLTYFQNEAQLDKSGLPSDRFFAERPEGSVSTLKIQRTQQEDSAVYLCASSLSRFRTGELFFGEGSRLTVL.

This clone appeared a few times. This chain uses TRBV29-1 with TRBJ1-1; D not certain. Germline V gene data show CDR1 as SQVTM and CDR2 as ANQGSEA. Trimming pared 6 bases from V and 5 bases from J, leaving 16 bases between. There are 13 residues in the CDR3. The CDR3 coding sequence is TGCAGCGTCTACGAAGGCCTGCGGACTGAAGCTTTCTTT. It codes for CSVYEGLRTEAFF.

The chain recombines TRBV7-2 with TRBJ1-6; 7 bases align to TRBD1. The CDR3 spans 14 residues. Losses at the gene ends were 3 bases for V and 7 bases for J; bases not matched to a gene: 3. Per germline, CDR1 SGHTA and CDR2 FQGNSA. The CDR3 coding sequence is TGTGCCAGCAGCTTTGGCAGGGGGAATTCACCCCTCCACTTT. Its translation: CASSFGRGNSPLHF.

The chain links TRBV10-2 to TRBJ1-2; no clear D gene. This CDR3 comprises 16 residues. V gave up 0 bases and J gave up 3 bases, with 14 bases separating them. From germline, CDR1 is WSHSY and CDR2 SAAADI. The CDR3 loop is CASSESGGHGDYGYTF. The CDR3 nucleotides are TGCGCCAGCAGTGAGTCGGGAGGGCATGGCGACTATGGCTACACCTTC.

The chain employs TRBV6-5 and TRBJ2-1, with D maybe TRBD1 (6 bases). The CDR3 consists of 14 residues. V lost 2 bases to trimming and J lost 5 bases, with 10 bases between them. CDR1 is MNHEY and CDR2 is SVGAGI in the germline V gene. The CDR3 DNA sequence: TGTGCCAGCAGTTACACGGACAGCCACAATGAGCAGTTCTTC. Its protein is CASSYTDSHNEQFF.

Points on this clone: Since the CDR3 does not end with the conserved phenylalanine or tryptophan, this likely comes from a read error. The chain uses TRBV4-2 and TRBJ1-1; TRBD1 matches at 8 bases. Germline V gives CDR1 LGHNA, CDR2 YNFKEQ. This CDR3 is 15 amino acids long. Trimming cost V 0 bases and J 4 bases; bases outside gene matches: 4. CDR3 loop: CASSQDRGLGTEAFL. The CDR3 coding sequence is TGTGCCAGCAGCCAAGACAGGGGGCTAGGCACTGAAGCTTTCCTT.

The count of this clone is one. The V and J genes are TRBV5-1 and TRBJ2-1; TRBD2 matches 11 bases. The CDR3 is 15 residues long. V lost 3 bases to trimming and J lost 7 bases; unmatched junction nucleotides: 6. Looked up from germline, CDR1 is SGHRS and CDR2 is YFSETQ. Here the CDR3 DNA reads TGCGCCAGCAGCTGGGGACTAGCGGCTGGGAATGAGCAGTTCTTC. It encodes CASSWGLAAGNEQFF.